Below, 28 T cell receptor beta chains from the same sample are listed, as sequenced in a study of shared clonotypes between healthy human individuals. Measured with immunoSEQ multiplex PCR; TCRdb has only the in-frame clones, and not every one. The sample has about 320,000 clones; 87% are singletons. Sample: memory CD8+ T cells sorted from blood. Subset in this sample: CD45RO+ cells pooled with CCR7-negative TemRA cells. The receptors originated from a man aged 18 to 30 in good health.

V is TRBV5-4 and J is TRBJ2-3; D unresolved. The germline V gene has CDR1 SGHNT and CDR2 YYREEE (reference sequence). The CDR3 is made up of 16 amino acids. V lost 1 base and J lost 0, with 12 bases in between. CDR3 residues: CASSLQLGKSTDTQYF. CDR3 nucleotide sequence: TGTGCCAGCAGCTTGCAGCTTGGAAAAAGCACAGATACGCAGTATTTT.

This chain joins TRBV18 and TRBJ2-7; D is tentatively TRBD1 or TRBD2 (5 bases each). V lost 0 bases, J lost 4 bases, and 13 bases lay in between. CDR1 and CDR2 (germline): KGHSH, LQKENI. The CDR3 runs to 15 residues. The CDR3 bases are TGTGCCAGCTCACCACCTCAGGGTGGAGGTTACGAGCAGTACTTC. Amino acids: CASSPPQGGGYEQYF.

The gene calls are TRBV7-2 and TRBJ2-7; D uncertain. CDR3 length: 13 amino acids. Germline CDR1 SGHTA, CDR2 FQGNSA. V was trimmed by 5 bases and J by 4 bases, leaving 12 bases between them. CDR3 residues: CASSPNVLYEQYF. The DNA for the CDR3 is TGTGCCAGCAGCCCGAACGTTCTTTACGAGCAGTACTTC.

This chain links TRBV6-1 with TRBJ2-7; D is tentatively TRBD1 or TRBD2 (5 bases each). The CDR3 is 13 amino acids. V was trimmed by 2 bases and J by 5 bases, leaving 10 bases between them. Per the germline V gene, CDR1 is MNHNS and CDR2 is SASEGT. CDR3 sequence: CASSEPPGHEQYF. For the CDR3, the DNA is TGTGCCAGCAGTGAACCGCCGGGACACGAGCAGTACTTC.

The V and J genes are TRBV27 and TRBJ2-1; D unresolved. Germline CDR1 and CDR2: MNHEY and SMNVEV (reference sequence). This CDR3 comprises 14 residues. The V and J ends lost 5 bases and 3 bases respectively, with 11 bases between them. The CDR3: CASSESEIYNEQFF. In DNA, the CDR3 is TGTGCCAGCAGTGAATCGGAGATCTACAATGAGCAGTTCTTC.

The rearrangement uses TRBV2 and TRBJ2-3; perhaps TRBD2 as D (5 bases). CDR3 size: 16 residues. Germline lookup yields CDR1 SNHLY and CDR2 FYNNEI. Trimming took off 3 bases at V and 5 bases at J, with 18 bases between the two ends. The DNA of the CDR3 is TGTGCCAGCAGTGAGTTTGGCACCCCAGGAGGAGATACGCAGTATTTT. This encodes CASSEFGTPGGDTQYF.

The chain is built from TRBV6-1 and TRBJ2-2, with TRBD2 matching 7 bases. This CDR3 region has 18 residues. Germline V CDR1 and CDR2: MNHNS, SASEGT. The J segment lost 4 bases and the V segment lost 0 bases, leaving 11 bases of the junction unmatched. Written as DNA, the CDR3 is TGTGCCAGCAGTGAAGCGTTCCTGGTGCGGGGGTCCACCGGGGAGCTGTTTTTT. As protein: CASSEAFLVRGSTGELFF.

A single count supports this clone. The chain joins TRBV28 to TRBJ1-6; D perhaps matches TRBD1 (5 bases). The V and J ends lost 5 bases and 7 bases respectively, with 12 bases between them. The germline CDR1 and CDR2 sequences are MDHEN and SYDVKM. The CDR3 is 14 amino acids. The CDR3 protein is CASSPGGENSPLHF. The CDR3 bases are TGTGCCAGCAGTCCGGGGGGAGAAAATTCACCCCTCCACTTT. The full variable domain, completed using reference TRBV28 and TRBJ1-6, is DVKVTQSSRYLVKRTGEKVFLECVQDMDHENMFWYRQDPGLGLRLIYFSYDVKMKEKGDIPEGYSVSREKKERFSLILESASTNQTSMYLCASSPGGENSPLHFGNGTRLTVT.

CDR3 loop: CASSPHRGLGEKLFF. The CDR3 DNA sequence: TGTGCCAGCAGTCCCCACAGGGGGCTAGGGGAAAAACTGTTTTTT. The V gene is TRBV27, the J gene TRBJ1-4; 9 bases agree with TRBD1. The CDR3 has 15 residues. The V gene end was trimmed by 5 bases and the J gene end by 8 bases; junction bases not matched to a gene: 9. Germline CDR1 MNHEY, CDR2 SMNVEV (reference sequence).

This rearrangement joins TRBV5-1 to TRBJ2-1; D gene uncertain. V lost 4 bases, J lost 2 bases, and 22 bases lay in between. This CDR3 contains 18 residues. Per the germline V gene, CDR1 is SGHRS and CDR2 is YFSETQ. The CDR3 reads CASSPTNTDIAPYNEQFF. The CDR3 DNA sequence: TGCGCCAGCAGCCCGACCAACACCGACATTGCCCCCTACAATGAGCAGTTCTTC. Based on the CDR3 plus reference TRBV5-1 and TRBJ2-1, the full variable domain is KAGVTQTPRYLIKTRGQQVTLSCSPISGHRSVSWYQQTPGQGLQFLFEYFSETQRNKGNFPGRFSGRQFSNSRSEMNVSTLELGDSALYLCASSPTNTDIAPYNEQFFGPGTRLTVL.

This chain uses TRBV28 with TRBJ1-2; D not certain. Trimming pared 5 bases from V and 7 bases from J, leaving 20 bases between. CDR3 size: 15 residues. Germline V gene sequence: CDR1 MDHEN, CDR2 SYDVKM. The CDR3 nucleotides read TGTGCCAGCAGTCCTACTCTAGGGTTTCGTGGTGGCTACACCTTC. As protein: CASSPTLGFRGGYTF.

This clone occurred a few times. V is TRBV21-1 and J is TRBJ2-7; the table's D gene call, TRBD2, was not cross checked with the DNA. TRBV21-1 is a recognized pseudogene. The CDR3 is 19 residues long. This CDR3 is CASSKLTSGGRSCSYEQYF. Here the CDR3 DNA reads TGTGCCAGCAGCAAATTGACTAGCGGGGGCCGCTCATGCTCCTACGAGCAGTACTTC.

A note on this clone: Additional DNA sequences in this sample encode the identical CDR3. The rearrangement links TRBV27 to TRBJ2-2; 7 bases match TRBD1. Germline loops: CDR1 MNHEY, CDR2 SMNVEV (reference sequence). CDR3 size: 15 residues. With V trimmed by 4 bases and J by 0 bases, 2 bases remained unmatched. Here the CDR3 reads CASSWTGPNTGELFF. The CDR3 coding sequence is TGTGCCAGCAGTTGGACAGGACCGAACACCGGGGAGCTGTTTTTT.

The gene calls are TRBV28 and TRBJ2-3, with 7 nucleotides matching TRBD1. The CDR3 extends over 10 amino acids. Trimming at V came to 10 bases and at J to 6 bases, leaving 1 base not matched to a gene. The germline gives CDR1 MDHEN, CDR2 SYDVKM. CDR3 region: CATRGDTQYF. In nucleotides, the CDR3 is TGTGCCACCAGGGGGGATACGCAGTATTTT.

The CDR3 region has the DNA TGTGCCAGCAGTTCTGGGACAGGGGCTTACTATGGCTACACCTTC. Protein sequence: CASSSGTGAYYGYTF. This chain connects TRBV27 to TRBJ1-2, with TRBD1 identical over 10 bases. Germline values: CDR1 MNHEY, CDR2 SMNVEV (reference sequence). With 4 bases clipped from V and 3 bases from J, the junction kept 5 bases outside the gene matches. This CDR3 has 15 amino acids.

The chain uses TRBV13 and TRBJ2-7; 8 bases are a match to TRBD1. In germline, CDR1 is PRHDT, CDR2 FYEKMQ (reference sequence). Trimming took 5 bases from V and 5 from J; bases not matched to a gene: 11. The CDR3 covers 15 residues. CDR3 DNA sequence: TGTGCCAGCAGCCTCCGGGACAGGAGATCCCACGAGCAGTACTTC. Translating it yields CASSLRDRRSHEQYF.

In this sample, this clone turned up a few times. The chain couples TRBV4-3 to TRBJ2-7, with 10 nucleotides matching TRBD2. CDR1 and CDR2 from the germline V gene are LGHNA and YSLEER. V lost 3 bases, J lost 4 bases, and 3 bases stayed unmatched. The CDR3 runs 14 residues. CDR3 sequence reads: CASSQLAGGYEQYF. The CDR3 coding sequence is TGCGCCAGCAGCCAGTTAGCGGGAGGTTACGAGCAGTACTTC.

The chain links TRBV7-8 to TRBJ2-3; D is ambiguous. Germline V gene data show CDR1 as SGHVS and CDR2 as FQNEAQ. V gave up 4 bases and J gave up 0 bases, with 11 bases separating them. This CDR3 is built from 15 residues. CDR3 bases: TGTGCCAGCAGCTCAGAGGCTGCTAGCACAGATACGCAGTATTTT. It specifies CASSSEAASTDTQYF.

This chain links TRBV7-2 with TRBJ2-1, with 12 bases aligning to TRBD2. CDR1 SGHTA and CDR2 FQGNSA come from the germline V gene. The CDR3 extends over 17 amino acids. J gave up 6 bases and V 1 base, and 7 bases lay outside the gene matches. CDR3 DNA: TGTGCCAGCAGCTTAGAAGTGGGACTAGCGGGCCGCAATGAGCAGTTCTTC. This codes for CASSLEVGLAGRNEQFF.

The V and J genes are TRBV7-9 and TRBJ2-7; D is perhaps TRBD1 (6 bases). The germline CDR1 and CDR2 sequences are SEHNR and FQNEAQ (reference sequence). Trimming cost V 5 bases and J 0 bases, with 17 bases left between them. This CDR3 comprises 16 residues. This CDR3 is CASSPSTGYLSYEQYF. CDR3 bases: TGTGCCAGCAGCCCCTCGACAGGTTACCTCTCCTACGAGCAGTACTTC.

CDR3 sequence (DNA): TGTGCCAGCAGCACCCGGGACAGGGGGCCGGAGACCCAGTACTTC. Its protein is CASSTRDRGPETQYF. The V gene is TRBV7-9, the J gene TRBJ2-5; 12 bases map to TRBD1. The CDR3 spans 15 residues. V lost 5 bases to trimming and J lost 5 bases; unmatched junction nucleotides: 6. From germline, CDR1 is SEHNR and CDR2 FQNEAQ (reference sequence).

The rearrangement uses TRBV27 and TRBJ2-2; unclear D gene. CDR1 and CDR2 from the germline V gene are MNHEY and SMNVEV (reference sequence). V lost 1 base and J lost 0, with 3 bases in between. CDR3 length: 14 amino acids. The CDR3 DNA is TGTGCCAGCAGTTTATTTCCGAACACCGGGGAGCTGTTTTTT. Amino acid sequence: CASSLFPNTGELFF.

This chain joins TRBV6-1 and TRBJ2-1, with TRBD2 as a possible D gene (5 bases). Trimming stripped 3 bases from V and 3 bases from J, with 12 bases between. CDR3 length: 15 amino acids. CDR1 is MNHNS, CDR2 SASEGT, per germline. CDR3 sequence (DNA): TGTGCCAGCAGTGATGGACTGGGCCTCTACAATGAGCAGTTCTTC. Encoded protein: CASSDGLGLYNEQFF.

This clone was detected only a few times. This rearrangement joins TRBV27 to TRBJ2-3; no reliable D call. Germline V gene sequence: CDR1 MNHEY, CDR2 SMNVEV (reference sequence). The germline V and J ends were trimmed by 5 bases and 2 bases, with 14 bases remaining between them. The CDR3 consists of 15 residues. CDR3 protein: CASSPLRGDTDTQYF. In nucleotides, the CDR3 is TGTGCCAGCAGTCCCTTAAGAGGCGACACAGATACGCAGTATTTT.

This clone was recorded once. This chain links TRBV27 with TRBJ1-2; TRBD1 matches 7 bases. V gave up 6 bases and J gave up 0 bases; unmatched junction bases: 10. The V gene's germline CDR1 is MNHEY and CDR2 SMNVEV (reference sequence). CDR3 length: 16 residues. CDR3 nucleotide sequence: TGTGCCAGCAGCATTACCCAGGGGGGAGCTAACTATGGCTACACCTTC. Its protein is CASSITQGGANYGYTF.

On this clone itself: This CDR3 is also generated by other DNA sequences in the sample. The chain employs TRBV27 and TRBJ1-5; possibly TRBD1 for D (6 bases). CDR3 length: 14 amino acids. Germline V gene lookup returns CDR1 MNHEY and CDR2 SMNVEV (reference sequence). V dropped 3 bases and J dropped 2 bases, with 8 bases sitting between them. DNA for the CDR3: TGTGCCAGCAGTTTGGCAGGGGGCAATCAGCCCCAGCATTTT. Translating gives CASSLAGGNQPQHF.

As for this clone: This sample includes further DNA sequences coding for the same CDR3. The rearrangement links TRBV4-1 to TRBJ2-7; a possible D gene is TRBD2 (5 bases). The V gene's germline CDR1 is MGHRA and CDR2 YSYEKL. With 4 bases removed from V and 3 bases from J, the gap between germline ends came to 16 bases. CDR3 size: 15 residues. The CDR3 spells CASSPTEVIRYEQYF. CDR3 nucleotides: TGCGCCAGCAGCCCCACGGAGGTAATTCGCTACGAGCAGTACTTC.

The chain recombines TRBV4-1 with TRBJ1-1; D remains ambiguous. The CDR3 contains 14 residues. V lost 4 bases and J 1 base, leaving 10 bases between the germline ends. Germline assignment: CDR1 MGHRA and CDR2 YSYEKL. The DNA for the CDR3 is TGCGCCAGCAGCCCGACGAAAGCGAACACTGAAGCTTTCTTT. Encoded protein: CASSPTKANTEAFF.